The 28 T cell receptor beta chains given below trace back to one sample, sequenced in a study of OX40 agonist ivuxolimab in advanced cancers. Only in-frame clones appear in the TCRdb table, and some are missing; sequencing was by immunoSEQ multiplex PCR. Seen here are approximately 160,000 clones, 85% to 95% observed once, and the top ten hold just over 0.3%. Sequencing used CD4+ or CD8+ T cells sorted from blood, obtained in a trial of the OX40 agonist ivuxolimab. These TCRs come from an adult with an advanced solid tumor such as melanoma, head and neck, liver or kidney cancer.

Regarding this clone: Compared with germline, one end of the junction differs, possibly owing to a read error. This chain connects TRBV29-1 to TRBJ1-3, with D uncertain. The CDR3 runs to 13 residues. The germline gives CDR1 SQVTM, CDR2 ANQGSEA. The DNA of the CDR3 is TGCAGCGTTAAAGATTTCTCTGGAAACACCATATATTTT. It encodes CSVKDFSGNTIYF. Complete variable domain (other parts from reference TRBV29-1 and TRBJ1-3): SAVISQKPSRDICQRGTSLTIQCQVDSQVTMMFWYRQQPGQSLTLIATANQGSEATYESGFVIDKFPISRPNLTFSTLTVSNMSPEDSSIYLCSVKDFSGNTIYFGEGSWLTVV.

The J gene is TRBJ2-1, the V gene TRBV9, with 8 bases that match TRBD1. V gave up 4 bases and J gave up 8 bases; unmatched junction bases: 8. CDR3 length: 14 amino acids. The V gene's germline CDR1 is SGDLS and CDR2 YYNGEE. In DNA, the CDR3 is TGTGCCAGCAGCCCCCGACAGGGGTCCCATGAGCAGTTCTTC. This gives the protein CASSPRQGSHEQFF.

The chain links TRBV19 to TRBJ1-4; D call uncertain. The germline V gene encodes CDR1 LNHDA and CDR2 SQIVND (reference sequence). The ends were cut back, 5 bases at V and 8 bases at J, with 27 bases in the middle. The CDR3 is made up of 18 amino acids. CDR3 amino acids: CASSLSPQELTKGEKLFF. CDR3 DNA sequence: TGTGCCAGTAGTCTAAGCCCGCAAGAACTCACCAAAGGGGAAAAACTGTTTTTT.

The DNA for the CDR3 is TGTGCCACCAGCATCCGTCCGGGACTAGCGGGAGAACGGTACAATGAGCAGTTCTTC. This encodes CATSIRPGLAGERYNEQFF. V and J are TRBV15 and TRBJ2-1; 14 positions agree with TRBD2. CDR1 LNHNV and CDR2 YYDKDF come from the germline V gene (reference sequence). The ends lost 4 bases at V and 4 bases at J; junction bases unmatched: 12. This CDR3 has 19 residues.

The chain's CDR3 is CASSPRLGSTDTQYF. The CDR3 DNA sequence: TGCGCCAGCAGCCCTAGACTAGGAAGCACAGATACGCAGTATTTT. The rearrangement joins TRBV5-1 to TRBJ2-3; perhaps TRBD2 as D (6 bases). The ends were cut back, 4 bases at V and 0 bases at J, with 12 bases in the middle. Germline values: CDR1 SGHRS, CDR2 YFSETQ. This CDR3 has 15 residues. The full variable domain, its missing parts supplied by reference TRBV5-1 and TRBJ2-3, is KAGVTQTPRYLIKTRGQQVTLSCSPISGHRSVSWYQQTPGQGLQFLFEYFSETQRNKGNFPGRFSGRQFSNSRSEMNVSTLELGDSALYLCASSPRLGSTDTQYFGPGTRLTVL.

V and J are TRBV12-5 and TRBJ2-7; unclear D gene. CDR3 length: 13 residues. Deletions cut 2 bases from V and 2 bases from J, with 7 bases between. Germline-derived CDR1 and CDR2 are LGHNT and FRNRAP. The DNA for the CDR3 is TGTGCTAGTGGTTTGATCCCAACCTACGAGCAGTACTTC. As protein: CASGLIPTYEQYF.

This chain uses TRBV25-1 with TRBJ1-2, with D unclear. Trimming pared 5 bases from V and 4 bases from J, leaving 5 bases between. The CDR3 covers 11 residues. The V gene's germline CDR1 is MGHDK and CDR2 SYGVNS. The CDR3: CASSKGYGYTF. The CDR3 bases are TGTGCCAGCAGTAAGGGCTATGGCTACACCTTC.

This chain joins TRBV5-1 and TRBJ2-1; D remains unclear. This CDR3 comprises 15 residues. The germline V and J ends were trimmed by 4 bases and 6 bases, with 17 bases remaining between them. CDR1 and CDR2 from the germline V gene are SGHRS and YFSETQ. Here the CDR3 reads CASSPLPELGNEQFF. The CDR3 DNA reads TGCGCCAGCAGCCCACTCCCGGAATTGGGCAATGAGCAGTTCTTC.

The chain employs TRBV27 and TRBJ2-5, with D perhaps matching TRBD2 (6 bases). This CDR3 is built from 14 residues. Looked up from germline, CDR1 is MNHEY and CDR2 is SMNVEV (reference sequence). Trimming took off 6 bases at V and 0 bases at J, with 11 bases between the two ends. CDR3 amino acids: CASRPLAYQETQYF. CDR3 DNA: TGTGCCAGCAGACCGCTAGCGTACCAAGAGACCCAGTACTTC.

This clone was detected only once. V and J are TRBV9 and TRBJ2-2, with D possibly TRBD2 on 6 matching bases. This CDR3 is built from 14 residues. With 4 bases removed from V and 2 bases from J, the gap between germline ends came to 9 bases. CDR1 SGDLS and CDR2 YYNGEE come from the germline V gene. The CDR3, as DNA: TGTGCCAGCAGCCCGACTAGTAACACCGGGGAGCTGTTTTTT. Residues: CASSPTSNTGELFF.

V and J are TRBV5-1 and TRBJ1-1; D uncertain. Per the germline V gene, CDR1 is SGHRS and CDR2 is YFSETQ. V was pared by 0 bases and J by 3 bases, with 12 bases between. The CDR3 has 15 residues. The CDR3 sequence is CASSLAPGADTEAFF. Written as DNA, the CDR3 is TGCGCCAGCAGCTTGGCCCCGGGTGCGGACACTGAAGCTTTCTTT.

This chain connects TRBV5-1 to TRBJ1-5; D is unresolved. From germline, CDR1 is SGHRS and CDR2 YFSETQ. The CDR3 is 16 amino acids. The V end lost 4 bases, the J end lost 3 bases, and 17 bases lay between the germline ends. This CDR3 reads CASSPGEWGNNQPQHF. For the CDR3, the DNA is TGCGCCAGCAGCCCCGGAGAGTGGGGAAACAATCAGCCCCAGCATTTT. Using reference TRBV5-1 and TRBJ1-5 for the parts outside the CDR3, the full variable domain is KAGVTQTPRYLIKTRGQQVTLSCSPISGHRSVSWYQQTPGQGLQFLFEYFSETQRNKGNFPGRFSGRQFSNSRSEMNVSTLELGDSALYLCASSPGEWGNNQPQHFGDGTRLSIL.

The chain employs TRBV9 and TRBJ2-6; D could derive from TRBD1 or TRBD2 (7 bases each). The CDR3 is 17 residues long. V was clipped by 1 base and J by 3 bases, with 14 bases between them. CDR1 and CDR2 from the germline V gene are SGDLS and YYNGEE. Here the CDR3 DNA reads TGTGCCAGCAGCGTATGGGAGGGGGCACTTGGGGCCAACGTCCTGACTTTC. As protein: CASSVWEGALGANVLTF.

The chain is built from TRBV6-5 and TRBJ1-4; 8 bases fit TRBD1. Losses at the gene ends were 6 bases for V and 5 bases for J; bases not matched to a gene: 2. Per the germline V gene, CDR1 is MNHEY and CDR2 is SVGAGI. The CDR3 is 13 residues long. DNA of the CDR3: TGTGCCAGCAGAAGACAGGGGAATGAAAAACTGTTTTTT. Its translation is CASRRQGNEKLFF.

V gene TRBV6-5 combines with J gene TRBJ1-2, with TRBD1 matching 12 bases. Germline values: CDR1 MNHEY, CDR2 SVGAGI. Losses at the gene ends were 2 bases for V and 8 bases for J; bases not matched to a gene: 9. The CDR3 has 16 amino acids. The CDR3 here is CASSYGPGQGAGGYTF. The CDR3 DNA is TGTGCCAGCAGTTACGGCCCGGGACAGGGGGCTGGCGGCTACACCTTC.

The chain links TRBV18 to TRBJ1-1; 8 nucleotides line up with TRBD1. J lost 3 bases, V lost 6 bases, and 6 bases had no gene match. Per germline, CDR1 KGHSH and CDR2 LQKENI. The CDR3 consists of 14 residues. The CDR3 region is CASSPDRAYTEAFF. The CDR3 nucleotides read TGTGCCAGCTCGCCGGACAGGGCGTACACTGAAGCTTTCTTT.

The chain combines TRBV5-1 with TRBJ2-3; D ambiguous. The CDR3 length is 15 residues. Per the germline V gene, CDR1 is SGHRS and CDR2 is YFSETQ. Trimming shortened V by 3 bases and J by 0 bases, and 11 bases separated the two germline ends. CDR3 in amino acids: CASSWRLESTDTQYF. The CDR3 DNA reads TGCGCCAGCAGCTGGCGTCTGGAAAGCACAGATACGCAGTATTTT.

The J gene is TRBJ2-5, the V gene TRBV5-1, with D hard to call. The CDR3 totals 14 residues. Germline lookup yields CDR1 SGHRS and CDR2 YFSETQ. The V end was cut by 6 bases, the J end by 3 bases, with 15 bases between. CDR3 residues: CASNLGQVEETQYF. DNA for the CDR3: TGCGCCAGCAATCTGGGCCAGGTAGAAGAGACCCAGTACTTC.

The V and J genes are TRBV5-6 and TRBJ2-1, with 16 positions matching TRBD2. This CDR3 comprises 15 residues. The trim removed 4 bases at V and 7 bases at J, leaving 2 bases unmatched. Germline CDR1 is SGHDT and CDR2 is YYEEEE. This chain's CDR3 is CASSAGLAGGNEQFF. The DNA for the CDR3 is TGTGCCAGCAGCGCGGGACTAGCGGGGGGGAATGAGCAGTTCTTC.

This chain links TRBV7-6 with TRBJ1-2, with D possibly TRBD1 on 5 matching bases. In germline, CDR1 is SGHVS, CDR2 FNYEAQ. The V gene lost 5 bases and the J gene lost 4 bases, with 17 bases spanning the gap. The CDR3 runs to 15 residues. The CDR3, as DNA: TGTGCCAGCAGCCACGACCCGACAGCCTCCTATGGCTACACCTTC. Protein: CASSHDPTASYGYTF. Full variable domain (remainder filled in from reference TRBV7-6 and TRBJ1-2): GAGVSQSPRYKVTKRGQDVALRCDPISGHVSLYWYRQALGQGPEFLTYFNYEAQQDKSGLPNDRFSAERPEGSISTLTIQRTEQRDSAMYRCASSHDPTASYGYTFGSGTRLTVV.

This chain joins TRBV27 and TRBJ2-7, with D uncertain. Germline CDR1 and CDR2: MNHEY and SMNVEV (reference sequence). The V and J ends lost 6 bases and 0 bases respectively, with 3 bases between them. The CDR3 loop spans 11 amino acids. CDR3 coding DNA: TGTGCCAGCAGCCCCTCCTACGAGCAGTACTTC. This codes for CASSPSYEQYF.

The sample holds a few counts of this clone. V and J are TRBV6-4 and TRBJ1-2; 7 positions agree with TRBD1. CDR1 MRHNA and CDR2 SNTAGT come from the germline V gene. J gave up 5 bases and V 0 bases, and 3 bases lay outside the gene matches. This CDR3 region has 14 residues. CDR3 nucleotides: TGTGCCAGCAGTGACTCAGGGACAGATTATGGCTACACCTTC. It is translated as CASSDSGTDYGYTF.

The chain recombines TRBV19 with TRBJ2-1; D is perhaps TRBD2 (5 bases). This CDR3 spans 15 amino acids. Trimming pared 5 bases from V and 6 bases from J, leaving 17 bases between. CDR1 and CDR2 (germline): LNHDA, SQIVND (reference sequence). The CDR3 nucleotides are TGTGCCAGTAGTCTGGACTCCTTTAGGGCCAATGAGCAGTTCTTC. Its translation is CASSLDSFRANEQFF.

This rearrangement joins TRBV5-1 to TRBJ2-5; D is unresolved. V was trimmed by 4 bases and J by 1 base, leaving 14 bases between them. CDR1 SGHRS and CDR2 YFSETQ come from the germline V gene. This CDR3 is built from 15 residues. CDR3: CASSLGYLVQETQYF. DNA for the CDR3: TGCGCCAGCAGCCTGGGATATCTAGTCCAAGAGACCCAGTACTTC.

This sequence joins TRBV5-1 and TRBJ1-2, with 10 bases aligning to TRBD1. Germline V gene sequence: CDR1 SGHRS, CDR2 YFSETQ. The CDR3 loop spans 14 amino acids. The V segment lost 6 bases and the J segment 7 bases; nucleotides outside the gene matches: 9. The CDR3 sequence is CASTTDRGRGGYTF. CDR3 coding DNA: TGCGCCAGCACCACTGACAGGGGGCGCGGTGGCTACACCTTC.

The chain has TRBV18 and TRBJ2-1; D unresolved. Germline V lookup: CDR1 KGHSH, CDR2 LQKENI. Trimming left V 1 base short and J 7 bases short, with 11 bases between. The CDR3 runs to 14 residues. The CDR3: CASSPLLGQNEQFF. The CDR3 bases are TGTGCCAGCTCACCACTCCTGGGTCAAAATGAGCAGTTCTTC.

V is TRBV6-1 and J is TRBJ1-2; possible D gene TRBD1, 6 bases. The CDR3 covers 13 residues. Trimming pared 7 bases from V and 8 bases from J, leaving 17 bases between. Germline values: CDR1 MNHNS, CDR2 SASEGT. This CDR3 is CASTRGPTRGYTF. In DNA, the CDR3 is TGTGCCAGCACCCGGGGGCCGACGCGAGGCTACACCTTC.

The rearrangement links TRBV5-1 to TRBJ1-2, with unresolved D. V shed 3 bases and J shed 1 base, with 4 bases lying between them. The germline V gene encodes CDR1 SGHRS and CDR2 YFSETQ. CDR3 length: 12 residues. DNA of the CDR3: TGCGCCAGCAGCTCTCTTAACTATGGCTACACCTTC. It translates to CASSSLNYGYTF. The variable domain in full, completed from reference TRBV5-1 and TRBJ1-2, reads KAGVTQTPRYLIKTRGQQVTLSCSPISGHRSVSWYQQTPGQGLQFLFEYFSETQRNKGNFPGRFSGRQFSNSRSEMNVSTLELGDSALYLCASSSLNYGYTFGSGTRLTVV.